The clone carrying this TCR beta chain was detected only once. Per the original methods: How many nucleated cells were present was estimated from reference gene primer amplification. The protocol was immunoSEQ multiplex PCR, while the TCRdb copy is restricted to in-frame clones and leaves out a portion. The V and J calls and clone size come from that table; D and trimming were worked out from the DNA. The profile shows a few hundred thousand clones, around 75% of them singletons. The data stem from a study of blood T cell repertoires in COVID-19. Overall study: Specimens from acute and convalescent COVID-19 originated in the United States, Italy and Spain. From T cells, B-cell-depleted T cells, or PBMCs came the material, which was cDNA or gDNA.

The ends lost 1 base at V and 3 bases at J; junction bases unmatched: 2. The germline CDR1 and CDR2 sequences are LGHDT and YNNKEL (reference sequence). The CDR3 runs 16 residues. The sequence was obtained from a human donor in a cohort sampled during active COVID-19. The V call is TRBV3-1 (or the pseudogene TRBV3-2), the J call TRBJ2-1, with TRBD2 matching over 11 bases. The sequencing input was peripheral blood. CDR3 protein: CASSQGLAGYYNEQFF. The CDR3 coding sequence is TGTGCCAGCAGCCAAGGACTAGCGGGATACTACAATGAGCAGTTCTTC.